This entry is about one T cell receptor beta chain. These data belong to a study of blood T cell repertoires in COVID-19. Study-wide background: Sites across the United States, Italy and Spain contributed samples from acute and convalescent COVID-19. Sources were T cells, B-cell-depleted T cells, or PBMCs; the material itself was cDNA or gDNA.

Original analysis: The authors estimated nucleated cell counts from reference gene primer amplification. The method was immunoSEQ multiplex PCR; TCRdb's version includes in-frame clones alone and lacks a portion of them. V, J and clone size reflect that table, while D and trimming were determined from the DNA. The sample contains about 250,000 clones, around 82% of which appear only once. The V end lost 4 bases, the J end lost 5 bases, and 15 bases lay between the germline ends. Germline CDR1 reads MDHEN; CDR2 reads SYDVKM. The CDR3 is 15 amino acids. The receptor comes from a man aged 45 to 65 with active or convalescent COVID-19. V gene TRBV28 combines with J gene TRBJ1-5; perhaps TRBD1 as D (5 bases). The sequencing input was peripheral blood. CDR3 coding DNA: TGTGCCAGCAGTTCACCCCCCGGGGGGTATCAGCCCCAGCATTTT. As protein: CASSSPPGGYQPQHF.